The 30 T cell receptor beta chains in this list originate from one sample, sequenced in a study of OX40 agonist ivuxolimab in advanced cancers. Assay: immunoSEQ multiplex PCR; the TCRdb copy retains only in-frame clones and omits some. The sample lists about 22,000 clones, 70% to 90% occurring once. Sequencing was performed on CD4+ or CD8+ T cells sorted from blood, taken in a trial of the OX40 agonist ivuxolimab. All receptors come from an adult with an advanced solid tumor such as melanoma, head and neck, liver or kidney cancer.

The DNA for the CDR3 is TGCGCCAGCAGTGAGGGGGGGAGGGATGAGCAGTTCTTC. It is translated as CASSEGGRDEQFF. This chain uses TRBV10-1 with TRBJ2-1; the match to TRBD2 covers 7 bases. Unmatched junction bases numbered 3, after V lost 2 bases and J lost 8 bases. CDR1 WNHNN and CDR2 SYGVQD come from the germline V gene (reference sequence). CDR3 length equals 13 residues.

The chain has TRBV11-2 and TRBJ2-5, with D hard to call. Germline V gene lookup returns CDR1 SGHAT and CDR2 FQNNGV. CDR3 length equals 14 residues. Trimming took 3 bases from V and 4 from J, leaving 12 bases between them. CDR3 residues: CASSLLDFRETQYF. CDR3 bases: TGTGCCAGCAGCTTGCTAGATTTCCGAGAGACCCAGTACTTC.

Concerning this clone itself: Distinct nucleotide sequences in the sample also encode this CDR3. This chain links TRBV29-1 with TRBJ1-2, with no clear D. The V and J ends lost 0 bases and 1 base respectively, with 12 bases between them. The CDR3 spans 15 residues. Looked up from germline, CDR1 is SQVTM and CDR2 is ANQGSEA. CDR3 in amino acids: CSVEDPAGDNYGYTF. CDR3 sequence (DNA): TGCAGCGTTGAAGATCCGGCAGGAGATAACTATGGCTACACCTTC.

V is TRBV4-3 and J is TRBJ2-7, with TRBD2 matching over 11 bases. Germline trimming cut 3 bases from V and 2 bases from J; bases unmatched to any gene: 3. Germline V CDR1 and CDR2: LGHNA, YSLEER. The CDR3 totals 15 residues. CDR3 DNA: TGCGCCAGCAGCCAGACTAGCGGGATGGCCTACGAGCAGTACTTC. It translates to CASSQTSGMAYEQYF.

The genes are TRBV7-9 and TRBJ2-7; no reliable D call. The V and J ends lost 3 bases and 3 bases respectively, with 15 bases between them. CDR3 size: 15 residues. Germline CDR1 and CDR2: SEHNR and FQNEAQ (reference sequence). CDR3 nucleotides: TGTGCCAGCAGCTTTTCTTCCAGGACCGACTACGAGCAGTACTTC. It encodes CASSFSSRTDYEQYF. The whole variable domain, filled in from reference TRBV7-9 and TRBJ2-7, reads DTGVSQNPRHKITKRGQNVTFRCDPISEHNRLYWYRQTLGQGPEFLTYFQNEAQLEKSRLLSDRFSAERPKGSFSTLEIQRTEQGDSAMYLCASSFSSRTDYEQYFGPGTRLTVT.

This rearrangement joins TRBV4-1 to TRBJ2-1; D ambiguous. Germline CDR1 is MGHRA and CDR2 is YSYEKL. V lost 0 bases and J 7 bases, leaving 7 bases between the germline ends. This CDR3 is 13 amino acids long. CDR3 DNA sequence: TGCGCCAGCAGCCAAGATTACCAAAATGAGCAGTTCTTC. It codes for CASSQDYQNEQFF.

The genes are TRBV9 and TRBJ2-1; 8 nucleotides agree with TRBD2. The germline V gene has CDR1 SGDLS and CDR2 YYNGEE. This CDR3 spans 18 amino acids. After removal of 3 bases from V and 4 bases from J, the junction contained 15 bases not matched to a gene. CDR3 sequence: CASSDHLAGPSGYNEQFF. CDR3 DNA: TGTGCCAGCAGCGATCATTTAGCGGGACCTTCTGGTTACAATGAGCAGTTCTTC.

This clone was counted only a few times. CDR3 loop: CASSIGFDRAGTEAFF. The CDR3 nucleotides are TGTGCCAGTAGTATTGGGTTCGACAGGGCGGGGACTGAAGCTTTCTTT. The chain joins TRBV19 to TRBJ1-1; 7 bases agree with TRBD1. The CDR3 consists of 16 residues. Germline lookup yields CDR1 LNHDA and CDR2 SQIVND (reference sequence). V dropped 3 bases and J dropped 5; count of bases not matched to a gene: 12.

Concerning this clone itself: The junction departs from germline at one end; a sequencing error may be responsible. V is TRBV11-1 and J is TRBJ2-5, with D possibly being TRBD1 or TRBD2 (5 bases each). CDR3 length: 15 residues. Germline CDR1 reads SGHAT; CDR2 reads FQDESV (reference sequence). CDR3 nucleotide sequence: TGTGCCAACAGCTCCGGGACCCACCTACTGGAGACCCAGTACTTC. Protein product: CANSSGTHLLETQYF.

V and J are TRBV19 and TRBJ1-1; 7 bases map to TRBD1. CDR3 length equals 17 residues. CDR1 and CDR2 (germline): LNHDA, SQIVND (reference sequence). J was trimmed by 0 bases and V by 0 bases; bases with no gene match: 7. CDR3 in amino acids: CASSIDWDSPLNTEAFF. DNA for the CDR3: TGTGCCAGTAGTATAGATTGGGACAGTCCATTGAACACTGAAGCTTTCTTT.

The rearrangement joins TRBV6-6 to TRBJ1-3; 7 bases are shared with TRBD1. With V trimmed by 10 bases and J by 0 bases, 3 bases remained unmatched. The CDR3 has 13 amino acids. CDR1 is MNHNY and CDR2 is SVGAGI in the germline V gene (reference sequence). The CDR3 DNA follows: TGTGCCACAACAGGGGCCTCTGGAAACACCATATATTTT. This translates into CATTGASGNTIYF.

The V call is TRBV7-9, the J call TRBJ1-3; weak D call: TRBD1 (6 bases). Germline V gene sequence: CDR1 SEHNR, CDR2 FQNEAQ (reference sequence). V lost 0 bases and J lost 2, with 11 bases in between. The CDR3 has 16 residues. The DNA of the CDR3 is TGTGCCAGCAGCTTAGCGTTAGGGGGTCCTGGAAACACCATATATTTT. As protein: CASSLALGGPGNTIYF.

The V gene is TRBV2, the J gene TRBJ2-7; the match to TRBD2 covers 15 bases. Germline V CDR1 and CDR2: SNHLY, FYNNEI. This CDR3 region has 16 residues. V was pared by 3 bases and J by 4 bases, with 4 bases of the junction left unmatched. The CDR3: CASSEGLAGGGYEQYF. The DNA of the CDR3 is TGTGCCAGCAGTGAGGGACTAGCGGGAGGAGGGTACGAGCAGTACTTC.

The DNA of the CDR3 is TGTGCTAGTACAGGGGACCCCCCCTACGAGCAGTACTTC. This encodes CASTGDPPYEQYF. The gene calls are TRBV12-5 and TRBJ2-7; 7 bases line up with TRBD1. CDR3 length: 13 residues. Germline-derived CDR1 and CDR2 are LGHNT and FRNRAP. The V gene end was trimmed by 8 bases and the J gene end by 2 bases; junction bases not matched to a gene: 6.

This sequence joins TRBV7-3 and TRBJ1-2; D is unresolved. This CDR3 spans 13 amino acids. The ends were cut back, 2 bases at V and 6 bases at J, with 10 bases in the middle. Looked up from germline, CDR1 is SGHTA and CDR2 is FQGTGA. CDR3 bases: TGTGCCAGCAGCTTAGCCCCTTCCGATGGCTACACCTTC. Translated, it gives CASSLAPSDGYTF.

V usage is TRBV27 and J usage is TRBJ2-5; maybe TRBD1 (6 bases). Looked up from germline, CDR1 is MNHEY and CDR2 is SMNVEV (reference sequence). With 2 bases removed from V and 0 bases from J, the gap between germline ends came to 7 bases. The CDR3 loop spans 14 amino acids. The CDR3 loop reads CASSLRGYQETQYF. As DNA, the CDR3 is TGTGCCAGCAGTTTAAGGGGGTACCAAGAGACCCAGTACTTC.

The rearrangement uses TRBV29-1 and TRBJ2-1; 8 nucleotides line up with TRBD1. Per the germline V gene, CDR1 is SQVTM and CDR2 is ANQGSEA. V gave up 7 bases and J gave up 9 bases; unmatched junction bases: 8. CDR3 length: 12 amino acids. This chain's CDR3 is CSGYRGTVEQFF. As DNA, the CDR3 is TGCAGCGGGTACAGGGGGACGGTTGAGCAGTTCTTC.

The chain combines TRBV9 with TRBJ2-1; D is undetermined. Germline values: CDR1 SGDLS, CDR2 YYNGEE. V lost 5 bases and J 6 bases, leaving 12 bases between the germline ends. The length of the CDR3 is 13 residues. The CDR3 here is CASSWGFANEQFF. The DNA of the CDR3 is TGTGCCAGCAGTTGGGGTTTCGCCAATGAGCAGTTCTTC.

Written as DNA, the CDR3 is TGTGCCACCAGCTTCAGTTTGGGCGTTTACGAGCAGTACTTC. Amino acids: CATSFSLGVYEQYF. The V gene is TRBV15, the J gene TRBJ2-7; no clear D gene. CDR1 is LNHNV and CDR2 is YYDKDF in the germline V gene (reference sequence). This CDR3 has 14 residues. V was trimmed by 5 bases and J by 4 bases, leaving 15 bases between them.

Of note for this clone: A far larger clone is just one base off, so this is likely a read error. V usage is TRBV4-2 and J usage is TRBJ2-1, with D tentatively TRBD2 (5 bases). This CDR3 is 13 amino acids long. With 3 bases removed from V and 4 bases from J, the gap between germline ends came to 7 bases. Germline V gene sequence: CDR1 LGHNA, CDR2 YNFKEQ. The CDR3 nucleotides are TGTGCCAGCAGCCACGACTATTACAATGAGCAGTTCTTC. It encodes CASSHDYYNEQFF.

This chain uses TRBV5-1 with TRBJ2-6, with 9 bases aligning to TRBD1. The germline V gene encodes CDR1 SGHRS and CDR2 YFSETQ. The ends lost 4 bases at V and 4 bases at J; junction bases unmatched: 9. CDR3 length equals 17 residues. The CDR3 sequence: CASSHRGLPWGANVLTF. DNA of the CDR3: TGCGCCAGCAGCCACAGGGGGCTACCGTGGGGGGCCAACGTCCTGACTTTC.

The rearrangement uses TRBV5-4 and TRBJ2-1; 7 positions match TRBD2. After removal of 4 bases from V and 2 bases from J, the junction contained 12 bases not matched to a gene. The germline V gene encodes CDR1 SGHNT and CDR2 YYREEE (reference sequence). The CDR3 has 17 residues. The CDR3 is CASSIYEREIAYNEQFF. In DNA form, the CDR3 reads TGTGCCAGCAGCATCTATGAGCGGGAAATAGCCTACAATGAGCAGTTCTTC.

The rearrangement links TRBV10-3 to TRBJ2-7; D is unresolved. This CDR3 region has 18 residues. From germline, CDR1 is ENHRY and CDR2 SYGVKD. V dropped 0 bases and J dropped 0 bases, with 18 bases sitting between them. The CDR3 loop is CAISESIMTPSSSYEQYF. The CDR3 DNA reads as TGTGCCATCAGTGAGTCCATCATGACGCCGTCGAGCTCCTACGAGCAGTACTTC.

The chain employs TRBV30 and TRBJ2-2; no clear D gene. The CDR3 extends over 15 amino acids. Between the trimmed V and J ends, which lost 1 base and 4 bases, there was a span of 13 bases. From germline, CDR1 is GTSNPN and CDR2 SVGIG (reference sequence). The CDR3 nucleotides read TGTGCCTGGAGTGCGTCGCCAGCTTTCACCGGGGAGCTGTTTTTT. This sequence encodes CAWSASPAFTGELFF. The full variable domain, completed using reference TRBV30 and TRBJ2-2, is SQTIHQWPATLVQPVGSPLSLECTVEGTSNPNLYWYRQAAGRGLQLLFYSVGIGQISSEVPQNLSASRPQDRQFILSSKKLLLSDSGFYLCAWSASPAFTGELFFGEGSRLTVL.

This chain uses TRBV7-2 with TRBJ2-7; 8 positions match TRBD2. V shed 5 bases and J 4 bases; nucleotides not matched to a gene: 7. Germline-derived CDR1 and CDR2 are SGHTA and FQGNSA. The CDR3 is 14 amino acids. CDR3 protein: CASSPSGSGYEQYF. The CDR3 DNA follows: TGTGCCAGCAGCCCGAGCGGGAGTGGGTACGAGCAGTACTTC.

The gene calls are TRBV27 and TRBJ2-7; no firm D call. This CDR3 has 15 amino acids. Deletions cut 0 bases from V and 1 base from J, with 10 bases between. Germline V gives CDR1 MNHEY, CDR2 SMNVEV (reference sequence). CDR3 DNA: TGTGCCAGCAGTTTATCACCAAGCCCTTCCTACGAGCAGTACTTC. It codes for CASSLSPSPSYEQYF.

The rearrangement uses TRBV7-9 and TRBJ1-2; the D gene is possibly TRBD1 (6 bases). The V and J ends lost 1 base and 3 bases respectively, with 15 bases between them. From germline, CDR1 is SEHNR and CDR2 FQNEAQ (reference sequence). The CDR3 has 16 residues. This CDR3 reads CASSLGTAGLYYGYTF. CDR3 DNA: TGTGCCAGCAGCTTAGGGACAGCGGGACTTTACTATGGCTACACCTTC. Combining the CDR3 with reference TRBV7-9 and TRBJ1-2 gives the whole variable domain DTGVSQNPRHKITKRGQNVTFRCDPISEHNRLYWYRQTLGQGPEFLTYFQNEAQLEKSRLLSDRFSAERPKGSFSTLEIQRTEQGDSAMYLCASSLGTAGLYYGYTFGSGTRLTVV.

The sample holds one count of this clone. The chain is built from TRBV5-8 and TRBJ1-2; D might be TRBD1 (5 bases). Trimming pared 3 bases from V and 4 bases from J, leaving 16 bases between. The CDR3 is made up of 15 amino acids. Germline lookup yields CDR1 SGHTS and CDR2 YDEGEE. CDR3 in amino acids: CASSYASGAAYGYTF. The CDR3 DNA reads TGTGCCAGCAGCTACGCGTCTGGGGCAGCCTATGGCTACACCTTC.

The chain recombines TRBV19 with TRBJ2-3; D possibly corresponds to TRBD2 (5 bases). This CDR3 is 16 amino acids long. CDR1 is LNHDA, CDR2 SQIVND, per germline (reference sequence). The V and J ends lost 5 bases and 1 base respectively, with 16 bases between them. The CDR3 loop reads CASSPIRSSGTDTQYF. As DNA, the CDR3 is TGTGCCAGTAGTCCGATTAGGAGTAGCGGCACAGATACGCAGTATTTT.

The rearrangement links TRBV9 to TRBJ2-3; 10 bases align to TRBD1. This CDR3 comprises 16 residues. V was clipped by 4 bases and J by 4 bases; unmatched bases: 9. CDR1 and CDR2 from the germline V gene are SGDLS and YYNGEE. The CDR3 nucleotides read TGTGCCAGCAGCCATACCGGGACAGGGGATCCAGATACGCAGTATTTT. Translated, it gives CASSHTGTGDPDTQYF. The whole variable domain, filled in from reference TRBV9 and TRBJ2-3, reads DSGVTQTPKHLITATGQRVTLRCSPRSGDLSVYWYQQSLDQGLQFLIQYYNGEERAKGNILERFSAQQFPDLHSELNLSSLELGDSALYFCASSHTGTGDPDTQYFGPGTRLTVL.